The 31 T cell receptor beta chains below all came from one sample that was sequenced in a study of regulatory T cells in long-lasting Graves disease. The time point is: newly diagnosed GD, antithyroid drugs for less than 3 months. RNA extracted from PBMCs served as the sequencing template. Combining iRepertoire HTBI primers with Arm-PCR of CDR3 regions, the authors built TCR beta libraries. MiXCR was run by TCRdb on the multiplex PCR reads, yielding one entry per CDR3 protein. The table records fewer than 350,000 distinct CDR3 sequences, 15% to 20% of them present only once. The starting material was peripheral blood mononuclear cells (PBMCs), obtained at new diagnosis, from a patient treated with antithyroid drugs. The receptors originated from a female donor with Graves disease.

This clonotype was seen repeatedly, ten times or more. The CDR3 DNA sequence: TGTGCCACCAGTGAGAAACTAGCGGAACCTACGAGAAATGAGCAGTTCTTC. As protein: CATSEKLAEPTRNEQFF. The chain has TRBV24-1 and TRBJ2-1, with TRBD2 matching over 8 bases. CDR1 KGHDR and CDR2 SFDVKD come from the germline V gene. CDR3 length: 17 amino acids. J gave up 7 bases and V 4 bases, and 14 bases lay outside the gene matches.

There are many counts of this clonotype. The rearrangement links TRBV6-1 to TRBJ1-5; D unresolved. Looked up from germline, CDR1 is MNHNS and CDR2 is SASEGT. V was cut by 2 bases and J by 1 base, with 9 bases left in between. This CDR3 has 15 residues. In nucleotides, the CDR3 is TGTGCCAGCAGTGAACCGGGGATCAGCAATCAGCCCCAGCATTTT. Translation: CASSEPGISNQPQHF.

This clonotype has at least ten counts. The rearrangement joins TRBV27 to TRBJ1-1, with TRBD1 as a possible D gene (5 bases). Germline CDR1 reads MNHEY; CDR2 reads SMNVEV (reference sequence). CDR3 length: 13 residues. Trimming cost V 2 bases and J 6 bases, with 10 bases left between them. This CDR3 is CASSLEVGAEAFF. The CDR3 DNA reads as TGTGCCAGCAGTTTAGAGGTGGGGGCTGAAGCTTTCTTT.

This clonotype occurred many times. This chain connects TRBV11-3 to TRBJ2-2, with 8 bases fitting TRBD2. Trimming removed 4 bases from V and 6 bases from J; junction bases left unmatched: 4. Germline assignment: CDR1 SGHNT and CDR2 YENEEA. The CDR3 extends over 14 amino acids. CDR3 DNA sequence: TGTGCCAGCAGCTGGGGAGCGGGAGCCGGGGAGCTGTTTTTT. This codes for CASSWGAGAGELFF.

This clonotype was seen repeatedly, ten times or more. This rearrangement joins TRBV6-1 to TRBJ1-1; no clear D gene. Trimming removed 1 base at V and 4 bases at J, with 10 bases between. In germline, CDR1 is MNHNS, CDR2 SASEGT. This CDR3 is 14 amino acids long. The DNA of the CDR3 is TGTGCCAGCAGTGAAGTTGTCTGGGGCACTGAAGCTTTCTTT. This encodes CASSEVVWGTEAFF.

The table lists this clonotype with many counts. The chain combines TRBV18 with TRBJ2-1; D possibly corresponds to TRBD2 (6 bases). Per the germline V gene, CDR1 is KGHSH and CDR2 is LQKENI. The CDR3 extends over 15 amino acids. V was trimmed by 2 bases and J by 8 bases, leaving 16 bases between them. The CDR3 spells CASSPGRDRFDEQFF. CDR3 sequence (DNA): TGTGCCAGCTCACCAGGGCGGGATCGGTTCGATGAGCAGTTCTTC.

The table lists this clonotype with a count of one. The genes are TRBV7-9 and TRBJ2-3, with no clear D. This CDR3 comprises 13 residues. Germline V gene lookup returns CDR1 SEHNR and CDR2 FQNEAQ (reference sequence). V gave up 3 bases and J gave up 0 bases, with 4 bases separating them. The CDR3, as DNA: TGTGCCAGCAGCTTTGTGAGCACAGATACGCAGTATTTT. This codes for CASSFVSTDTQYF.

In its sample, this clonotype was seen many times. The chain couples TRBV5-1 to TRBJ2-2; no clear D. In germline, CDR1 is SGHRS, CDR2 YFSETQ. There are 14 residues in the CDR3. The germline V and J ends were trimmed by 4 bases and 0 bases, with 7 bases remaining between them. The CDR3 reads CASSPRPNTGELFF. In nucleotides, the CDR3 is TGCGCCAGCAGCCCCCGGCCGAACACCGGGGAGCTGTTTTTT.

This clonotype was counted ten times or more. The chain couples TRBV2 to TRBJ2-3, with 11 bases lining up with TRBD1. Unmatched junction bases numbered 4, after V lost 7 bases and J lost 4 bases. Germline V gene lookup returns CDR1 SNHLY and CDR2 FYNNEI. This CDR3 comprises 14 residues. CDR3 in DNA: TGTGCCAGCACTTGGACAGGGGGCGCAGATACGCAGTATTTT. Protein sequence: CASTWTGGADTQYF.

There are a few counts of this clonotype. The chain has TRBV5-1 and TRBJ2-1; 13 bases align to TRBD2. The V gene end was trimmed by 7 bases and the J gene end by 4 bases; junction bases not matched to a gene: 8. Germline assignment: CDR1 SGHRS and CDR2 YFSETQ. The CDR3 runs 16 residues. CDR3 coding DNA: TGCGCCAGCCTCCCGACTAGCGGGAGGTCTTACAATGAGCAGTTCTTC. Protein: CASLPTSGRSYNEQFF.

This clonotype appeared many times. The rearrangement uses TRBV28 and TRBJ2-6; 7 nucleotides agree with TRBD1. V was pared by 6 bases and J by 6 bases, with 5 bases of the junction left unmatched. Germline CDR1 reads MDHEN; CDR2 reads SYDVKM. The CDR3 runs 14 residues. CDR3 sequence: CASSTTGKANVLTF. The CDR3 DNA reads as TGTGCCAGCAGCACGACAGGGAAGGCCAACGTCCTGACTTTC.

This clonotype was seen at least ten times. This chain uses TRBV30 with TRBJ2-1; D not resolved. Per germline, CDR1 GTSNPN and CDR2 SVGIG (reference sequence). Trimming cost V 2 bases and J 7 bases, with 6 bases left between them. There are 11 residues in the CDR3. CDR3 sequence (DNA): TGTGCCTGGAGTCCCCTGAATGAGCAGTTCTTC. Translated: CAWSPLNEQFF.

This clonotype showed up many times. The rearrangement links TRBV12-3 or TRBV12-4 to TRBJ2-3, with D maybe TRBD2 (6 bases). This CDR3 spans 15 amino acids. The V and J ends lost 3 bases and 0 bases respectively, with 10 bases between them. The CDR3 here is CASSFGGPSTDTQYF. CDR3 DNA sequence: TGTGCCAGCAGTTTCGGGGGACCTAGCACAGATACGCAGTATTTT.

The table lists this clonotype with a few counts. CDR3 sequence: CASSLRGPRGGTTRTDTQYF. The DNA of the CDR3 is TGTGCCAGCAGCTTACGTGGGCCTAGAGGCGGGACCACACGGACAGATACGCAGTATTTT. The chain couples TRBV7-9 to TRBJ2-3; D perhaps matches TRBD2 (6 bases). Germline values: CDR1 SEHNR, CDR2 FQNEAQ (reference sequence). Trimming removed 2 bases at V and 3 bases at J, with 27 bases between. The CDR3 covers 20 residues.

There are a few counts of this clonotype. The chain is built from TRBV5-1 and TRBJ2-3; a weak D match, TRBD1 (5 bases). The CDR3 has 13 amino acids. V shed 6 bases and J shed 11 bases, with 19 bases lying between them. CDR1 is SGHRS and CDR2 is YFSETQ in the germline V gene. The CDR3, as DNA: TGCGCCAGCACCCTCGTGGGGCGTGAGGAGCAGTATTTT. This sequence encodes CASTLVGREEQYF. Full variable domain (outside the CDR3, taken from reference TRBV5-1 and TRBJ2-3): KAGVTQTPRYLIKTRGQQVTLSCSPISGHRSVSWYQQTPGQGLQFLFEYFSETQRNKGNFPGRFSGRQFSNSRSEMNVSTLELGDSALYLCASTLVGREEQYFGPGTRLTVL.

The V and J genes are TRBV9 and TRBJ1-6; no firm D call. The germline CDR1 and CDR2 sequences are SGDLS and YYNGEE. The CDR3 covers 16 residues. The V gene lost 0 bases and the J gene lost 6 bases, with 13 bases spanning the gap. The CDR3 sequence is CASSVASDGINSPLHF. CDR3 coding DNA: TGTGCCAGCAGCGTAGCCTCGGACGGAATTAATTCACCCCTCCACTTT.

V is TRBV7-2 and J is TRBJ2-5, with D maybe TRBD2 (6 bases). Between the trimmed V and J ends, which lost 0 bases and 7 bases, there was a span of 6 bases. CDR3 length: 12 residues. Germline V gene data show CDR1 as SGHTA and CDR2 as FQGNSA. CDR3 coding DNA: TGTGCCAGCAGCTTAGCGGGGGGGACCCAGTACTTC. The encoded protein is CASSLAGGTQYF.

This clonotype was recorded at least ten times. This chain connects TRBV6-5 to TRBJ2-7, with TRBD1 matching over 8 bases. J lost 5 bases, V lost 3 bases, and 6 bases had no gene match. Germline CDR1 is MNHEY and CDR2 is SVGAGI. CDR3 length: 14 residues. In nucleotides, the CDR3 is TGTGCCAGCAGTTATAGGCAGGGGGCGGACGAGCAGTACTTC. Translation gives CASSYRQGADEQYF.

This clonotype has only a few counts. CDR3 bases: TGTGCCAGCAGCTTAGGTGGACTACTCAATGAGCAGTTCTTC. Protein: CASSLGGLLNEQFF. V is TRBV11-3 and J is TRBJ2-1, with D possibly being TRBD2 (6 bases). Deletions cut 1 base from V and 6 bases from J, with 10 bases between. The CDR3 has 14 residues. The germline V gene has CDR1 SGHNT and CDR2 YENEEA.

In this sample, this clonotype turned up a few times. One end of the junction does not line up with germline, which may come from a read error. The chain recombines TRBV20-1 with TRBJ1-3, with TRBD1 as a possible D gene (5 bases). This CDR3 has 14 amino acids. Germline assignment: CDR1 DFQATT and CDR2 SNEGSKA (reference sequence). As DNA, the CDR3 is TGCAGTGCTAGAATCGGGACTTCTGGAGACACCATATATTTT. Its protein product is CSARIGTSGDTIYF.

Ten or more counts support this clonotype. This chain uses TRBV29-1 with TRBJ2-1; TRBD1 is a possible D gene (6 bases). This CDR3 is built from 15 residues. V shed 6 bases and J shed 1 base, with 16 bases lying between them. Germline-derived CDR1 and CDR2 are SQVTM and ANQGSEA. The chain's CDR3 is CSVDPAGASYNEQFF. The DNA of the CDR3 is TGCAGCGTCGACCCCGCAGGGGCTTCCTACAATGAGCAGTTCTTC.

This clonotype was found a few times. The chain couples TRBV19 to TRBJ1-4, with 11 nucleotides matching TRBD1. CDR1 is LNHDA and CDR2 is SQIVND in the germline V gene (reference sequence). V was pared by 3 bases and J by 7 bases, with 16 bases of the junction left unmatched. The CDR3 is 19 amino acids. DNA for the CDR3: TGTGCCAGTAGTATCTTCCCAGGACAGGGGGCGATCTCACGTGAAAAACTGTTTTTT. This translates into CASSIFPGQGAISREKLFF.

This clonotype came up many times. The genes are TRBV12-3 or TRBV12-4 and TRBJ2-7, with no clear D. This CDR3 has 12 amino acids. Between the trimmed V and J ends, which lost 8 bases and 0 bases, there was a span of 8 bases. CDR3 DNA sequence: TGTGCCAGCGGAAGAGGCTCCTACGAGCAGTACTTC. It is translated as CASGRGSYEQYF.

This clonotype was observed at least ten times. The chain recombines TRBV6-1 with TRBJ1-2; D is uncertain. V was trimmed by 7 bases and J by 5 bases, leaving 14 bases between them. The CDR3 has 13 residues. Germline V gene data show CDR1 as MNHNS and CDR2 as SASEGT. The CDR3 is CASNQKGTYGYTF. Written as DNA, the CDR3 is TGTGCCAGCAACCAAAAAGGAACATATGGCTACACCTTC.

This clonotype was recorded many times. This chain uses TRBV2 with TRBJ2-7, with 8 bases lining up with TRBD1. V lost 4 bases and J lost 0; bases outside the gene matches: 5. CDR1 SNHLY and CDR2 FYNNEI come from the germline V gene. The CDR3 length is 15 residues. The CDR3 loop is CASSAGQGHSYEQYF. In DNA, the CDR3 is TGTGCCAGCAGTGCCGGACAGGGTCACTCCTACGAGCAGTACTTC.

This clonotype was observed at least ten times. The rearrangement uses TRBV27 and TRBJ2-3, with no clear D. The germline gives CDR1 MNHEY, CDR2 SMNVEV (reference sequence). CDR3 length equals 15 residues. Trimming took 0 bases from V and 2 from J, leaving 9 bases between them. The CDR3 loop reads CASSLSPGPTDTQYF. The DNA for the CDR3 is TGTGCCAGCAGTTTATCCCCTGGCCCCACAGATACGCAGTATTTT.

The chain's CDR3 is CASRDSDTQYF. CDR3 nucleotides: TGTGCCAGCAGGGACTCAGATACGCAGTATTTT. The chain combines TRBV6-1 with TRBJ2-3; D is perhaps TRBD2 (5 bases). This CDR3 has 11 residues. V lost 6 bases, J lost 4 bases, and 5 bases lay in between. CDR1 is MNHNS and CDR2 is SASEGT in the germline V gene.

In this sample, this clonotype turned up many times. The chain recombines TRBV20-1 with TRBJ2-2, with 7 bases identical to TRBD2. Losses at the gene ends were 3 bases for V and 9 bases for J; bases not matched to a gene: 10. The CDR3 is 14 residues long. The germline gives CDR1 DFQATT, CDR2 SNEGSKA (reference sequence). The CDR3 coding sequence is TGCAGTGCTAGGACTAGCTCCCCAGGAAGGGAGCTGTTTTTT. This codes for CSARTSSPGRELFF.

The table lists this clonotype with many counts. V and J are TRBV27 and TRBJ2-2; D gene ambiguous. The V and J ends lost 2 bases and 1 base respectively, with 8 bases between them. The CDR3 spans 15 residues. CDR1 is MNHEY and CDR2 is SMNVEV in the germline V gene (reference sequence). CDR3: CASSLKGVNTGELFF. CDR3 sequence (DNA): TGTGCCAGCAGTTTAAAGGGTGTGAACACCGGGGAGCTGTTTTTT.

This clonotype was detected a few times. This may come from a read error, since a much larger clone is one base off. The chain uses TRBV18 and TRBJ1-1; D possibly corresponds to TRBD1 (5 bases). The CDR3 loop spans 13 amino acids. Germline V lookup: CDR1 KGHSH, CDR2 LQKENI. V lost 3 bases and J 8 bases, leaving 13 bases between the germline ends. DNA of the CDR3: TGTGCCAGCTCACCCCTAGGGGAAGCGGAAGCTTTCTTT. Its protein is CASSPLGEAEAFF.

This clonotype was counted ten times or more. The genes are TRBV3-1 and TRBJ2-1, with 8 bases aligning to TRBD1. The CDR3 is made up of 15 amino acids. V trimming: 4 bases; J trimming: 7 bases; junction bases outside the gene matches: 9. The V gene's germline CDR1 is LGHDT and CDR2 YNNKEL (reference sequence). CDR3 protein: CASSPTRDRLNEQFF. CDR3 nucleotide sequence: TGTGCCAGCAGCCCGACCCGGGACAGGTTGAATGAGCAGTTCTTC.